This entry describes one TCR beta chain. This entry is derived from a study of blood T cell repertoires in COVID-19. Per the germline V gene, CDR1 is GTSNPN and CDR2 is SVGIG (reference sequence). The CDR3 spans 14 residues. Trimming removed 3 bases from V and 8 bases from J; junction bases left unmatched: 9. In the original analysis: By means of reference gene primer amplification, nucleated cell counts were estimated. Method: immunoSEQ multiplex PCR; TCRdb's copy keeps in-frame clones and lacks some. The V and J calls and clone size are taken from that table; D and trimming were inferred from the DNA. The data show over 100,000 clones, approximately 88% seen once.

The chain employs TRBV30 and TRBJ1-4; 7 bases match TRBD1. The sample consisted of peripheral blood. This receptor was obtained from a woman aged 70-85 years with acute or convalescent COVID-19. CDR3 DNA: TGTGCCTGGAGCTCGAAGGGGGCCGGGGAAAAACTGTTTTTT. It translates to CAWSSKGAGEKLFF.